Below, 20 T cell receptor beta chains from the same sample are listed, as sequenced in a study of blood T cell repertoires in COVID-19. Libraries were prepared by immunoSEQ multiplex PCR; TCRdb keeps only in-frame clonotypes and omits some of them. This sample has some 27,000 clones, with roughly nine tenths found just once. Sequenced: peripheral blood. These TCRs come from a human donor in a cohort sampled during active COVID-19.

This chain's CDR3 is CASSFGTSGTTTDTQYF. The CDR3, as DNA: TGTGCCAGCAGCTTCGGGACTAGCGGGACGACCACAGATACGCAGTATTTT. This chain links TRBV5-4 with TRBJ2-3, with 13 bases lining up with TRBD2. With V trimmed by 2 bases and J by 2 bases, 5 bases remained unmatched. The length of the CDR3 is 17 residues. CDR1 is SGHNT, CDR2 YYREEE, per germline (reference sequence).

Points on this clone: In the same sample, other DNA sequences code for this CDR3. The V call is TRBV7-2, the J call TRBJ2-2; the D gene is possibly TRBD1 (5 bases). Trimming took off 1 base at V and 0 bases at J, with 9 bases between the two ends. This CDR3 has 16 residues. The germline CDR1 and CDR2 sequences are SGHTA and FQGNSA. The CDR3 loop is CASSLEGHSNTGELFF. The CDR3 DNA is TGTGCCAGCAGCTTAGAAGGACATTCGAACACCGGGGAGCTGTTTTTT.

The chain employs TRBV11-2 and TRBJ2-5; D is undetermined. This CDR3 has 12 amino acids. Trimming cost V 5 bases and J 5 bases, with 9 bases left between them. Germline V CDR1 and CDR2: SGHAT, FQNNGV. This chain's CDR3 is CASSRSRETQYF. DNA of the CDR3: TGTGCCAGCAGCCGCTCGAGGGAGACCCAGTACTTC.

The J gene is TRBJ2-3, the V gene TRBV11-2; 14 bases are a match to TRBD2. The CDR3 totals 18 residues. V lost 5 bases to trimming and J lost 6 bases; unmatched junction nucleotides: 13. Per the germline V gene, CDR1 is SGHAT and CDR2 is FQNNGV. The CDR3 here is CASSPRTSGGTYWDTQYF. CDR3 in DNA: TGTGCCAGCAGCCCCCGGACTAGCGGGGGGACTTACTGGGATACGCAGTATTTT.

The chain recombines TRBV28 with TRBJ1-2, with a tentative D call TRBD1 (6 bases). CDR1 and CDR2 from the germline V gene are MDHEN and SYDVKM. V was clipped by 2 bases and J by 6 bases, with 13 bases between them. The CDR3 covers 14 residues. CDR3 nucleotide sequence: TGTGCCAGCAGTTTAACAGGGCCCTTCCATGGCTACACCTTC. Its translation is CASSLTGPFHGYTF.

This rearrangement joins TRBV19 to TRBJ1-6, with a tentative D call TRBD1 (5 bases). V lost 7 bases to trimming and J lost 3 bases, with 22 bases between them. The CDR3 consists of 18 residues. CDR1 and CDR2 (germline): LNHDA, SQIVND (reference sequence). This CDR3 is CASTSPAGRNGYNSPLHF. In DNA, the CDR3 is TGTGCCAGTACCTCCCCGGCGGGACGCAATGGCTATAATTCACCCCTCCACTTT.

The rearrangement links TRBV2 to TRBJ1-2; 10 nucleotides line up with TRBD1. The CDR3 loop spans 14 amino acids. Trimming cost V 6 bases and J 4 bases; bases outside gene matches: 5. From germline, CDR1 is SNHLY and CDR2 FYNNEI. As DNA, the CDR3 is TGTGCCAGCAGCAGACAGGGGGCGAGCTATGGCTACACCTTC. The encoded protein is CASSRQGASYGYTF.

This clone is a singleton in its sample. The J gene is TRBJ2-1, the V gene TRBV7-3; TRBD1 matches 7 bases. The junction had 6 bases not matched to a gene; V was cut back by 4 bases and J by 9 bases. This CDR3 comprises 13 residues. Germline CDR1 is SGHTA and CDR2 is FQGTGA. The CDR3 loop is CASSSDRDGEQFF. DNA for the CDR3: TGTGCCAGCAGCTCCGACAGGGACGGTGAGCAGTTCTTC.

The genes are TRBV5-1 and TRBJ1-4; D is unresolved. CDR1 is SGHRS and CDR2 is YFSETQ in the germline V gene. With 3 bases removed from V and 6 bases from J, the gap between germline ends came to 9 bases. This CDR3 is 13 amino acids long. CDR3 in amino acids: CASSSQVDEKLFF. DNA for the CDR3: TGCGCCAGCAGCTCCCAGGTTGATGAAAAACTGTTTTTT.

This clone was seen just once. CDR3 sequence reads: CASSLVGLAGSDTQYF. For the CDR3, the DNA is TGTGCCAGCAGCTTAGTCGGACTAGCAGGGTCAGATACGCAGTATTTT. This chain links TRBV7-9 with TRBJ2-3, with 8 bases matching TRBD2. J was trimmed by 4 bases and V by 1 base; bases with no gene match: 7. CDR1 is SEHNR and CDR2 is FQNEAQ in the germline V gene (reference sequence). CDR3 size: 16 residues.

This clone was detected a few times. The chain couples TRBV2 to TRBJ2-7, with TRBD1 as a possible D gene (7 bases). The ends were cut back, 8 bases at V and 3 bases at J, with 11 bases in the middle. Per germline, CDR1 SNHLY and CDR2 FYNNEI. CDR3 length equals 12 residues. The CDR3 here is CASAGQLYEQYF. The DNA for the CDR3 is TGTGCCAGCGCGGGACAGCTCTACGAGCAGTACTTC.

As regards this clone: The same CDR3 also results from other DNA sequences found in this sample. The chain carries TRBV19 and TRBJ2-1; no definite D call. This CDR3 is 13 amino acids long. Looked up from germline, CDR1 is LNHDA and CDR2 is SQIVND (reference sequence). Trimming stripped 1 base from V and 5 bases from J, with 6 bases between. The CDR3 region has the DNA TGTGCCAGTAGTATAGGTTTCAACAATGAGCAGTTCTTC. This translates into CASSIGFNNEQFF.

V gene TRBV7-9 combines with J gene TRBJ2-7, with 8 bases matching TRBD2. CDR1 is SEHNR, CDR2 FQNEAQ, per germline (reference sequence). This CDR3 is 16 amino acids long. V lost 2 bases and J lost 5; bases outside the gene matches: 11. CDR3 loop: CASSLSLAGSGNEQYF. For the CDR3, the DNA is TGTGCCAGCAGCTTAAGTCTAGCGGGCTCCGGGAACGAGCAGTACTTC. Together with reference TRBV7-9 and TRBJ2-7, the CDR3 gives the full variable domain: DTGVSQNPRHKITKRGQNVTFRCDPISEHNRLYWYRQTLGQGPEFLTYFQNEAQLEKSRLLSDRFSAERPKGSFSTLEIQRTEQGDSAMYLCASSLSLAGSGNEQYFGPGTRLTVT.

The CDR3 protein is CASRYLGTANEKLFF. The CDR3 bases are TGTGCCAGCAGGTATCTCGGGACAGCAAATGAAAAACTGTTTTTT. The chain is built from TRBV6-6 and TRBJ1-4; TRBD1 agrees at 7 bases. Germline V lookup: CDR1 MNHNY, CDR2 SVGAGI (reference sequence). The CDR3 runs 15 residues. V lost 6 bases to trimming and J lost 5 bases; unmatched junction nucleotides: 9.

This chain uses TRBV18 with TRBJ1-5; the D gene is possibly TRBD1 (6 bases). Germline values: CDR1 KGHSH, CDR2 LQKENI. V was clipped by 3 bases and J by 5 bases, with 11 bases between them. The CDR3 consists of 14 residues. CDR3 in DNA: TGTGCCAGCTCACCTACAGGGTTCGATCAGCCCCAGCATTTT. Translation gives CASSPTGFDQPQHF.

The chain couples TRBV19 to TRBJ1-5; possible D gene TRBD1, 5 bases. V lost 6 bases and J 0 bases, leaving 12 bases between the germline ends. The CDR3 loop spans 15 amino acids. Germline assignment: CDR1 LNHDA and CDR2 SQIVND (reference sequence). The CDR3 loop is CASSRGVGSNQPQHF. CDR3 DNA: TGTGCCAGTAGCCGGGGGGTGGGTAGCAATCAGCCCCAGCATTTT. Complete variable domain (other parts from reference TRBV19 and TRBJ1-5): DGGITQSPKYLFRKEGQNVTLSCEQNLNHDAMYWYRQDPGQGLRLIYYSQIVNDFQKGDIAEGYSVSREKKESFPLTVTSAQKNPTAFYLCASSRGVGSNQPQHFGDGTRLSIL.

This chain links TRBV6-1 with TRBJ2-7; D not certain. CDR3 length: 12 residues. V lost 1 base to trimming and J lost 12 bases, with 13 bases between them. The germline V gene has CDR1 MNHNS and CDR2 SASEGT. The CDR3 loop is CASSEGWALAYF. The CDR3 DNA sequence: TGTGCCAGCAGTGAAGGGTGGGCCCTCGCGTACTTC.

V and J are TRBV4-3 and TRBJ1-5, with D perhaps TRBD1 (6 bases). The CDR3 totals 15 residues. Germline V gives CDR1 LGHNA, CDR2 YSLEER. V lost 0 bases and J 7 bases, leaving 13 bases between the germline ends. The CDR3 bases are TGCGCCAGCAGCCAAGAGTTGAGGGGGGGGCAGCCCCAGCATTTT. Encoded protein: CASSQELRGGQPQHF.

Here the CDR3 DNA reads TGTGCCAGCAGCTTAAGTGACAGCTCCTACGAGCAGTACTTC. Protein product: CASSLSDSSYEQYF. The chain carries TRBV7-9 and TRBJ2-7, with TRBD1 as a possible D gene (5 bases). The CDR3 runs to 14 residues. V was shortened by 2 bases and J by 0 bases, with 8 bases between the two germline ends. CDR1 and CDR2 from the germline V gene are SEHNR and FQNEAQ (reference sequence).

The CDR3 DNA reads TGCGCCAGCAGCTCCCTAGCGGGGGTACCGGATACGCAGTATTTT. This translates into CASSSLAGVPDTQYF. The chain is built from TRBV5-1 and TRBJ2-3; 10 bases are shared with TRBD2. Losses at the gene ends were 3 bases for V and 6 bases for J; bases not matched to a gene: 7. This CDR3 comprises 15 residues. The germline gives CDR1 SGHRS, CDR2 YFSETQ.